The clone carrying this T cell receptor (beta chain) was counted a few times. Antigen unknown. Blood was drawn once from each donor into heparinised tubes. The draws averaged roughly 120 mL. The data were taken from a study of beta chain features in type 1 diabetes. All of the isolated RNA was reverse transcribed, so expressed TCRB transcripts were sequenced. Sequencing was performed with immunoSEQ multiplex PCR; in TCRdb, only in-frame clones are kept and a portion is missing. The sample holds about 650,000 clones, around 12% seen once. Unmatched junction bases numbered 7, after V lost 3 bases and J lost 1 base. CDR1 is SNHLY and CDR2 is FYNNEI in the germline V gene. The CDR3 spans 16 residues. Study-level points and caveats: Patients and controls would be equally affected if PCR favored shorter templates. Moderately but significantly shorter TCRB CDR3s were found in Type 1 diabetes patients in all four CD4+ subsets. For patients, the naive, central memory and Treg TCRB repertoires appeared more alike than for healthy donors. Any HLA effect on TCRB rearrangement was left unresolved by small sub-analyses.

The rearrangement links TRBV2 to TRBJ1-1, with 8 nucleotides matching TRBD1. The sequencing sample was made of naive CD4+ T cells from blood. This sequence originates from a man between 25 and 39 years old with type 1 diabetes. The CDR3 DNA sequence: TGTGCCAGCAGTGACCGACTTGGGACAGGGAACACTGAAGCTTTCTTT. Amino acid sequence: CASSDRLGTGNTEAFF.